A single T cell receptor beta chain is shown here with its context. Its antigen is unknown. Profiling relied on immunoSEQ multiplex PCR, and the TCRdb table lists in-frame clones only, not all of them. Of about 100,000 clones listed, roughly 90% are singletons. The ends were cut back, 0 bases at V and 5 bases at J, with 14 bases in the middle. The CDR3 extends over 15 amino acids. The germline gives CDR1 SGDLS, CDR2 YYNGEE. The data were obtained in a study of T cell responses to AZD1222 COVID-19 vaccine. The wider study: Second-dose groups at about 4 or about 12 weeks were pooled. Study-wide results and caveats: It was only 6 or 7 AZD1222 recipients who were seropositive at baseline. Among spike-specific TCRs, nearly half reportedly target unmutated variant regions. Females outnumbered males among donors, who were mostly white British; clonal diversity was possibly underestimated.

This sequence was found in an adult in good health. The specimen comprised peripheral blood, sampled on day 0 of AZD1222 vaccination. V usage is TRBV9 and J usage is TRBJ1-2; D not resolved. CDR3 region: CASSVGASQKYGYTF. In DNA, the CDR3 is TGTGCCAGCAGCGTAGGAGCCTCCCAGAAATATGGCTACACCTTC.